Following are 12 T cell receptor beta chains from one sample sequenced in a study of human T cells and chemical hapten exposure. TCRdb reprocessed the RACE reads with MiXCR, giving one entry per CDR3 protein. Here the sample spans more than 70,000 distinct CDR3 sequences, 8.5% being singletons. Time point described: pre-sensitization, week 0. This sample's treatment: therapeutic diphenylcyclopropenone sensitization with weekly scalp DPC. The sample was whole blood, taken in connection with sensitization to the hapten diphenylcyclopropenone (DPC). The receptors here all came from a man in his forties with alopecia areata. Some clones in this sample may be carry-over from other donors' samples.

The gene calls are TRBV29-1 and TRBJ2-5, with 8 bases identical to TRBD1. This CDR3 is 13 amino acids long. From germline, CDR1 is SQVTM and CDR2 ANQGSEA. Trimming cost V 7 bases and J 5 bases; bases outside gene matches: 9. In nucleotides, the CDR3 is TGCAGCGCCTGGGACAGGCGAAGGGAGACCCAGTACTTC. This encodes CSAWDRRRETQYF.

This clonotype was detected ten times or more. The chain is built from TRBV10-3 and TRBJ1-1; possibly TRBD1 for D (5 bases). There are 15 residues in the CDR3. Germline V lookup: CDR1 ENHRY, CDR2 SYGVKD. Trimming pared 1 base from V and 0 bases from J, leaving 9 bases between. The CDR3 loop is CAISEYGGLNTEAFF. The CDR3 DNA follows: TGTGCCATCAGTGAGTATGGGGGGTTGAACACTGAAGCTTTCTTT.

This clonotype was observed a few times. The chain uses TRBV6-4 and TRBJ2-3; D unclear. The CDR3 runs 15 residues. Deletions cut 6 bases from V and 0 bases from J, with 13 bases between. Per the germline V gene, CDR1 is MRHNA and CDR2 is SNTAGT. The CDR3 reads CASSETYASTDTQYF. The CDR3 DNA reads TGTGCCAGCAGCGAAACTTACGCTAGCACAGATACGCAGTATTTT.

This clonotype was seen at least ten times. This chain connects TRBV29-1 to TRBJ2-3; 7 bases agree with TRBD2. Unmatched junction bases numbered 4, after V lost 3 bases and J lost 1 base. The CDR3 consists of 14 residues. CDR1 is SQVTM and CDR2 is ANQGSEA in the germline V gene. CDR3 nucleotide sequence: TGCAGCGTTGAGTCGGGACTACGCACAGATACGCAGTATTTT. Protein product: CSVESGLRTDTQYF.

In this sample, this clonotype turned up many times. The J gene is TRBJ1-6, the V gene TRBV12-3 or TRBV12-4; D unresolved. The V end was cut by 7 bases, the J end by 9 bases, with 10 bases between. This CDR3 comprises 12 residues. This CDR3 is CASTLRGSPLHF. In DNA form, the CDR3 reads TGTGCCAGCACCCTCCGCGGTTCACCCCTCCACTTT.

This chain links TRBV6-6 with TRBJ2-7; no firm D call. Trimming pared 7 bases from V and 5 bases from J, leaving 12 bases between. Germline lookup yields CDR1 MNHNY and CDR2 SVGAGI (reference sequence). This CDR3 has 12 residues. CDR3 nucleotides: TGTGCCAGCAACATGGGTTGGGACGAGCAGTACGTC. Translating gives CASNMGWDEQYV.

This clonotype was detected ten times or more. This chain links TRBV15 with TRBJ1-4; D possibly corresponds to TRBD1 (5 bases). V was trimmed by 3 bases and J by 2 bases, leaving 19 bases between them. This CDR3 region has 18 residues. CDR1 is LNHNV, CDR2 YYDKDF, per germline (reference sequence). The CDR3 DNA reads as TGTGCCACCAGCAGGGGGGGACTCGGGGGGAAGACTAATGAAAAACTGTTTTTT. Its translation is CATSRGGLGGKTNEKLFF.

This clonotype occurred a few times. The CDR3 DNA follows: TGTGCCAGCAGCTCACAAGGTTTAGAGCAGTACTTC. The encoded protein is CASSSQGLEQYF. The J gene is TRBJ2-7, the V gene TRBV9, with unresolved D. The germline V gene encodes CDR1 SGDLS and CDR2 YYNGEE. CDR3 length equals 12 residues. V was cut by 4 bases and J by 7 bases, with 12 bases left in between.

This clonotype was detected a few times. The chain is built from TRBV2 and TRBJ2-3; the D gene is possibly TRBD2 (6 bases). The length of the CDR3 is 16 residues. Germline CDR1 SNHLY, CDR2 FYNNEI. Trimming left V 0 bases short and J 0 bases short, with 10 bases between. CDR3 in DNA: TGTGCCAGCAGTGAAGCGATAGCGGCTAGCACAGATACGCAGTATTTT. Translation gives CASSEAIAASTDTQYF. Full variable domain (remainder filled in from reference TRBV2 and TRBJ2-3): EPEVTQTPSHQVTQMGQEVILRCVPISNHLYFYWYRQILGQKVEFLVSFYNNEISEKSEIFDDQFSVERPDGSNFTLKIRSTKLEDSAMYFCASSEAIAASTDTQYFGPGTRLTVL.

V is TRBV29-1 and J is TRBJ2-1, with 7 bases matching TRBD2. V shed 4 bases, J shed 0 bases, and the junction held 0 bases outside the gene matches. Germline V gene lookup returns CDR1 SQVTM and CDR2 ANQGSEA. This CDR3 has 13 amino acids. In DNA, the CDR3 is TGCAGCGTTGGCGGGAGCTCCTACAATGAGCAGTTCTTC. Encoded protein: CSVGGSSYNEQFF.

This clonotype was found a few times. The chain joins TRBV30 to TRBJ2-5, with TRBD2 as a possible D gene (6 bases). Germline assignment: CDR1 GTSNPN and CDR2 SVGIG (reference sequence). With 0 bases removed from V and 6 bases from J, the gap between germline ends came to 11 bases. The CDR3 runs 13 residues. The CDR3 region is CAWSVSGGKTQYF. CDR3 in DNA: TGTGCCTGGAGTGTATCCGGGGGAAAGACCCAGTACTTC.

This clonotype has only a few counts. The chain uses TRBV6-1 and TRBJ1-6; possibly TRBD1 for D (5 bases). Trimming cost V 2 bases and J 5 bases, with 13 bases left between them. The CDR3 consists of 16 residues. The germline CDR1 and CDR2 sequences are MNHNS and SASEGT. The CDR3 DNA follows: TGTGCCAGCAGTGAACGGCAGGGTAGTCATAATTCACCCCTCCACTTT. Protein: CASSERQGSHNSPLHF.